The 13 T cell receptor beta chains below all came from one sample that was sequenced in a study of regulatory T cells in long-lasting Graves disease. Stated time point: newly diagnosed GD, antithyroid drugs for less than 3 months. PBMC RNA was the source of the TCR library. Construction of the TCR beta libraries employed iRepertoire HTBI primers in conjunction with Arm-PCR of CDR3 regions. TCRdb independently ran MiXCR on the multiplex PCR reads; one entry per CDR3 protein. The table has more than 300,000 distinct CDR3 sequences, 15% to 18% seen once; the top ten hold around a fifth. The sequencing used peripheral blood mononuclear cells (PBMCs), collected at new diagnosis, from a patient treated with antithyroid drugs. The receptors originated from a female donor with Graves disease.

The chain recombines TRBV12-5 with TRBJ2-1; 12 nucleotides match TRBD2. The germline CDR1 and CDR2 sequences are LGHNT and FRNRAP. The CDR3 totals 15 residues. V lost 6 bases, J lost 8 bases, and 8 bases stayed unmatched. CDR3 region: CASGKGTSGYYEQFF. The DNA for the CDR3 is TGTGCTAGTGGCAAAGGGACTAGCGGGTACTATGAGCAGTTCTTC.

On this clonotype: With only one base between it and a far larger clone, this is likely a read error. The chain links TRBV12-3 or TRBV12-4 to TRBJ2-3, with D possibly matching TRBD2 (6 bases). The DNA end is more similar to TRBJ2-1, so the J call may be wrong. CDR3 length equals 16 residues. The CDR3 is CASSLFLGGPLGEQFF. CDR3 sequence (DNA): TGTGCCAGCAGTTTGTTTTTGGGAGGACCCCTGGGTGAGCAGTTCTTC.

In this sample, this clonotype turned up many times. This chain uses TRBV7-9 with TRBJ2-7; TRBD2 matches at 7 bases. The CDR3 has 13 amino acids. Germline V gene data show CDR1 as SEHNR and CDR2 as FQNEAQ (reference sequence). The junction had 3 bases not matched to a gene; V was cut back by 5 bases and J by 2 bases. For the CDR3, the DNA is TGTGCCAGCAGCGGGGGGGATACCTACGAGCAGTACTTC. Encoded protein: CASSGGDTYEQYF.

A note on this clonotype: This is likely an artifact of a read error, given a far larger clone one base away. The chain joins TRBV5-1 to TRBJ1-5; 11 bases match TRBD1. Germline lookup yields CDR1 SGHRS and CDR2 YFSETQ. The CDR3 spans 15 residues. The CDR3 DNA is TGTGCCAGCAGCTGGGACAGGGGGATCGGACAGTCCCAGCATTTT. It is translated as CASSWDRGIGQSQHF.

About this clonotype: Since a much larger clone is just one base distant, this may be a read error. This sequence joins TRBV27 and TRBJ2-7; no clear D. Germline lookup yields CDR1 MNHEY and CDR2 SMNVEV (reference sequence). The CDR3 length is 12 residues. V lost 6 bases, J lost 2 bases, and 8 bases lay in between. Here the CDR3 reads CASRGMAYEQYF. As DNA, the CDR3 is TGTGCCAGCAGAGGAATGGCCTACGAGCAGTACTTC.

This clonotype was seen at least ten times. The chain uses TRBV20-1 and TRBJ1-2; D possibly corresponds to TRBD1 (5 bases). CDR1 is DFQATT and CDR2 is SNEGSKA in the germline V gene (reference sequence). This CDR3 comprises 13 residues. V lost 2 bases and J 4 bases, leaving 11 bases between the germline ends. The CDR3 is CSARTPGVYGYTF. The CDR3 bases are TGCAGTGCTAGAACCCCGGGGGTCTATGGCTACACCTTC.

The V and J genes are TRBV6-1 and TRBJ1-1; D is unresolved. Per the germline V gene, CDR1 is MNHNS and CDR2 is SASEGT. The length of the CDR3 is 13 residues. Between the trimmed V and J ends, which lost 8 bases and 4 bases, there was a span of 14 bases. Here the CDR3 DNA reads TGTGCCAGCGGCGGGTTGGGAGGCACTGAAGCTTTCTTT. This sequence encodes CASGGLGGTEAFF.

Many counts were recorded for this clonotype. The rearrangement uses TRBV7-8 and TRBJ2-1; perhaps TRBD1 as D (6 bases). Germline values: CDR1 SGHVS, CDR2 FQNEAQ. The V end lost 1 base, the J end lost 4 bases, and 11 bases lay between the germline ends. There are 15 residues in the CDR3. The CDR3 here is CASSLVRGAYNEQFF. The CDR3 nucleotides read TGTGCCAGCAGCTTAGTCAGGGGTGCGTACAATGAGCAGTTCTTC.

This clonotype was seen ten or more times. CDR3 protein: CASSFQPPMNTEAFF. The CDR3 nucleotides read TGCGCCAGCAGCTTCCAACCGCCGATGAACACTGAAGCTTTCTTT. J is TRBJ1-1 and V is TRBV5-1, with D unclear. The germline V gene has CDR1 SGHRS and CDR2 YFSETQ. The V and J ends lost 2 bases and 0 bases respectively, with 11 bases between them. There are 15 residues in the CDR3.

The CDR3 loop is CASSSPRGARNEQFF. The CDR3 bases are TGTGCCAGCAGTTCCCCTCGAGGGGCTCGAAATGAGCAGTTCTTC. V usage is TRBV12-3 or TRBV12-4 and J usage is TRBJ2-1, with D perhaps given as TRBD1 or TRBD2 (5 bases each). The CDR3 spans 15 residues. The V gene lost 4 bases and the J gene lost 7 bases, with 17 bases spanning the gap.

The sample holds many counts of this clonotype. DNA of the CDR3: TGTGCCAGCAGTTTAGACAGGGATAGGTTTGGCTTGGGCTACACCTTC. Its translation is CASSLDRDRFGLGYTF. V and J are TRBV12-3 or TRBV12-4 and TRBJ1-2; tentative D call: TRBD1 (6 bases). V gave up 1 base and J gave up 8 bases, with 20 bases separating them. The CDR3 consists of 16 residues.

With regard to this clonotype: The CDR3 end shows no conserved phenylalanine or tryptophan, and so a read error is likely. Here the CDR3 reads CASTPPDRAQLPRTVLDIQYL. The CDR3 DNA reads TGTGCCAGTACCCCCCCCGACCGGGCCCAACTTCCCCGGACGGTTTTGGACATTCAGTACCTC. V is TRBV19 and J is TRBJ2-4; D not certain. Trimming stripped 7 bases from V and 8 bases from J, with 39 bases between. CDR3 size: 21 residues. Germline V CDR1 and CDR2: LNHDA, SQIVND (reference sequence).

CDR3 DNA sequence: TGTGCCAGCAGCTTGATTAGCGGTAGCACAGATACGCAGTATTTT. Its translation: CASSLISGSTDTQYF. The chain links TRBV5-4 to TRBJ2-3, with D perhaps TRBD2 (6 bases). CDR3 length: 15 amino acids. CDR1 and CDR2 from the germline V gene are SGHNT and YYREEE (reference sequence). Trimming removed 1 base from V and 0 bases from J, with 9 bases in between.